This T cell receptor (beta chain) stems from a study of beta chain features in type 1 diabetes. Background on the study: No patient-donor differences in age, gender, total cells or subset yield. Taken together, all samples contributed approximately 110,000,000 examined sorted cells.

The authors reverse transcribed all of the isolated RNA, so sequencing captured expressed TCRB transcripts. The data were produced by immunoSEQ multiplex PCR, yet TCRdb's version contains in-frame clones alone and is incomplete. The table includes around 360,000 clones, around 12% detected once. This clone came up once. The target antigen is unknown. Study-wide findings and caveats: A definitive answer on HLA type influencing TCRB rearrangement was not reached here. Across all four CD4+ subsets, people with type 1 diabetes showed modestly shorter TCRB CDR3s. Comparison showed that naive, central memory and Treg TCRB repertoires appeared more similar among patients than among healthy donors.

CDR1 is KGHSH, CDR2 LQKENI, per germline. This CDR3 contains 12 residues. V lost 0 bases and J lost 9, with 8 bases in between. This clonotype originated in a woman younger than 35 with type 1 diabetes. Sequenced: naive CD4+ T cells from blood. This chain joins TRBV18 and TRBJ1-1; no reliable D call. The CDR3 here is CASSPPDKQAFF. The CDR3 coding sequence is TGTGCCAGCTCACCACCTGACAAACAAGCTTTCTTT.